Listed here are 24 T cell receptor beta chains from one sample, sequenced in a study of blood T cells in healthy people across ages. Primers used in a second PCR of about 6 to 12 cycles were a sample-barcoded 5' primer and a J-beta primer mix. TCRdb redid the calling of the 5' RACE reads with MiXCR, one entry per CDR3 protein. The sample carries 600,000 to 1,000,000 distinct CDR3 sequences, nearly 60% recorded once. The material sequenced was blood. These receptors were collected from a young man in good health.

V usage is TRBV25-1 and J usage is TRBJ1-1; D is unresolved. This CDR3 comprises 11 residues. Trimming left V 8 bases short and J 8 bases short, with 12 bases between. Germline V lookup: CDR1 MGHDK, CDR2 SYGVNS. The CDR3 region has the DNA TGTGCCAGCGGTGTGAAAGGGGAAGCTTTCTTT. It encodes CASGVKGEAFF.

A remark on this clonotype: Germline is not matched at one junction end, which may reflect a read error. Here the CDR3 DNA reads TGTGCCTGGACCACAGGGGTCTCTCAGCCCCGGCATTTT. Translated, it gives CAWTTGVSQPRHF. V gene TRBV30 combines with J gene TRBJ1-5; TRBD1 aligns across 7 bases. The CDR3 consists of 13 residues. In germline, CDR1 is GTSNPN, CDR2 SVGIG (reference sequence).

The chain recombines TRBV5-4 with TRBJ2-5; 7 nucleotides match TRBD2. Matching the DNA end better, TRBJ2-7 makes the J call doubtful. Per the germline V gene, CDR1 is SGHNT and CDR2 is YYREEE (reference sequence). The CDR3 consists of 13 residues. The CDR3 region has the DNA TGTGCCAGCAGCCCAGGGAGGGTCTACGAGCAGTACTTC. Protein product: CASSPGRVYEQYF.

To note about this clonotype: A junction boundary mismatches the germline segment, possibly from a read error. This chain joins TRBV7-2 and TRBJ2-3; 9 bases agree with TRBD2. This CDR3 has 19 amino acids. CDR1 is SGHTA, CDR2 FQGNSA, per germline. The CDR3 region is CVSSSANVRGGQGKDTQYF. CDR3 in DNA: TGTGTCAGCAGCTCGGCCAACGTGCGGGGGGGCCAGGGAAAAGATACGCAGTATTTT.

The J gene is TRBJ2-3, the V gene TRBV12-5; D is ambiguous. V dropped 0 bases and J dropped 0 bases, with 10 bases sitting between them. The CDR3 spans 16 residues. CDR1 LGHNT and CDR2 FRNRAP come from the germline V gene. CDR3 region: CASGLVGRQSTDTQYF. Here the CDR3 DNA reads TGTGCTAGTGGTTTGGTGGGCCGTCAAAGCACAGATACGCAGTATTTT.

The chain is built from TRBV7-2 and TRBJ2-2, with 9 positions matching TRBD2. Germline CDR1 is SGHTA and CDR2 is FQGNSA. The CDR3 runs to 16 residues. The J segment lost 5 bases and the V segment lost 5 bases, leaving 9 bases of the junction unmatched. The DNA of the CDR3 is TGTGCCAGCAGCCTCCTCGCGGGAGGGAGAACCGGGGAGCTGTTTTTT. Translation gives CASSLLAGGRTGELFF.

V and J are TRBV20-1 and TRBJ2-3; TRBD1 or TRBD2 may be the D gene (5 bases each). CDR1 is DFQATT, CDR2 SNEGSKA, per germline (reference sequence). V lost 6 bases and J 5 bases, leaving 21 bases between the germline ends. The CDR3 contains 15 residues. This CDR3 reads CSAKEGRGRVDTQYF. DNA for the CDR3: TGCAGTGCCAAAGAGGGACGAGGGAGAGTAGATACGCAGTATTTT.

The chain has TRBV6-2 or TRBV6-3 and TRBJ2-3; D gene uncertain. CDR1 MNHEY and CDR2 SVGEGT come from the germline V gene. Trimming removed 6 bases from V and 2 bases from J, with 6 bases in between. The CDR3 has 12 amino acids. CDR3 sequence (DNA): TGTGCCAGCAGAAAGGACACAGATACGCAGTATTTT. This gives the protein CASRKDTDTQYF.

This clonotype came up a few times. CDR3 region: CASTSDREAGPFYEQYF. As DNA, the CDR3 is TGTGCCAGCACTTCAGACCGAGAAGCGGGGCCGTTCTACGAGCAGTACTTC. V is TRBV6-2 or TRBV6-3 and J is TRBJ2-7; 7 bases fit TRBD2. V trimming: 7 bases; J trimming: 3 bases; junction bases outside the gene matches: 18. Germline CDR1 MNHEY, CDR2 SVGEGT. The CDR3 is made up of 17 amino acids.

The chain couples TRBV6-5 to TRBJ1-2, with D possibly matching TRBD1 (5 bases). Germline assignment: CDR1 MNHEY and CDR2 SVGAGI. V lost 6 bases and J lost 6, with 20 bases in between. The CDR3 contains 15 residues. The CDR3: CASRGGDPGLHGYTF. The DNA of the CDR3 is TGTGCCAGCAGGGGGGGGGACCCAGGACTTCATGGCTACACCTTC.

The sample holds a few counts of this clonotype. The chain carries TRBV7-8 and TRBJ1-1; D may be TRBD1 (5 bases). Germline V gene data show CDR1 as SGHVS and CDR2 as FQNEAQ. With 5 bases removed from V and 8 bases from J, the gap between germline ends came to 15 bases. This CDR3 comprises 13 residues. CDR3 in DNA: TGTGCCAGCAGCCCTCGGAGGGGCGGCGAAGCTTTCTTT. Its translation is CASSPRRGGEAFF.

The table lists this clonotype with many counts. This chain links TRBV28 with TRBJ2-7; D possibly uses TRBD1 or TRBD2 (5 bases each). The CDR3 is 14 amino acids. Per the germline V gene, CDR1 is MDHEN and CDR2 is SYDVKM. V was shortened by 4 bases and J by 4 bases, with 14 bases between the two germline ends. The CDR3 loop is CASSSTGTRYEQYF. Written as DNA, the CDR3 is TGTGCCAGCAGTTCAACCGGGACCAGATACGAGCAGTACTTC.

The chain links TRBV13 to TRBJ2-5; a weak D match, TRBD2 (6 bases). The J call may be faulty, since TRBJ2-7 better matches the DNA end. The CDR3 consists of 14 residues. CDR1 is PRHDT, CDR2 FYEKMQ, per germline (reference sequence). The CDR3 DNA reads as TGTGCCAGCAGTGAGGACCGATACGGGGGCGAGCAGTACTTC. Amino acids: CASSEDRYGGEQYF.

The chain is built from TRBV29-1 and TRBJ2-3; 12 bases are a match to TRBD2. Per the germline V gene, CDR1 is SQVTM and CDR2 is ANQGSEA. There are 15 residues in the CDR3. V was pared by 3 bases and J by 5 bases, with 6 bases of the junction left unmatched. CDR3 protein: CSVDPSGRAGDTQYF. The CDR3 nucleotides are TGCAGCGTTGACCCTAGCGGGAGGGCTGGAGATACGCAGTATTTT.

This chain uses TRBV29-1 with TRBJ2-7, with TRBD2 identical over 10 bases. CDR1 is SQVTM, CDR2 ANQGSEA, per germline. Germline trimming cut 2 bases from V and 2 bases from J; bases unmatched to any gene: 6. The CDR3 runs to 15 residues. CDR3 residues: CSVELPSGSTYEQYF. CDR3 bases: TGCAGCGTTGAACTCCCTAGCGGGAGCACCTACGAGCAGTACTTC.

This clonotype was picked up a small number of times. The chain joins TRBV7-2 to TRBJ2-3; D gene ambiguous. The tail of the sequence fits TRBJ2-5 better, so the J call may be wrong. The CDR3 length is 11 residues. Germline V lookup: CDR1 SGHTA, CDR2 FQGNSA. Written as DNA, the CDR3 is TGTGCCAGCAGCTTAGCCGGGACCCAGTACTTC. This codes for CASSLAGTQYF.

This clonotype was seen only a few times. This chain uses TRBV29-1 with TRBJ1-4, with D tentatively TRBD1 (6 bases). The germline V and J ends were trimmed by 6 bases and 11 bases, with 13 bases remaining between them. CDR3 length: 11 residues. Per germline, CDR1 SQVTM and CDR2 ANQGSEA. CDR3 coding DNA: TGCAGCGTAGAACAGGGTTGGAAACTGTTTTTT. Its translation: CSVEQGWKLFF.

This clonotype was recorded a few times. V is TRBV5-1 and J is TRBJ2-7; 7 nucleotides align to TRBD1. V lost 0 bases to trimming and J lost 7 bases; unmatched junction nucleotides: 7. Germline V gives CDR1 SGHRS, CDR2 YFSETQ. CDR3 length equals 14 residues. In nucleotides, the CDR3 is TGCGCCAGCAGCTTGGAAGGGACAGTATGGGAGCAGTACTTC. Its protein product is CASSLEGTVWEQYF.

The genes are TRBV6-5 and TRBJ1-6; D gene uncertain. This CDR3 has 16 amino acids. Germline V gene sequence: CDR1 MNHEY, CDR2 SVGAGI. Trimming left V 5 bases short and J 0 bases short, with 11 bases between. CDR3 amino acids: CASSPAPISYNSPLHF. Here the CDR3 DNA reads TGTGCCAGCAGTCCGGCCCCCATCTCCTATAATTCACCCCTCCACTTT.

This clonotype showed up just a few times. The J gene is TRBJ2-5, the V gene TRBV5-1; TRBD1 aligns across 7 bases. The germline V gene has CDR1 SGHRS and CDR2 YFSETQ. J lost 4 bases, V lost 3 bases, and 9 bases had no gene match. The CDR3 is 15 residues long. CDR3 coding DNA: TGCGCCAGCAGCTCCGGACAGGCGGTTGGAGAGACCCAGTACTTC. Translation: CASSSGQAVGETQYF.

The V and J genes are TRBV29-1 and TRBJ2-5; D possibly corresponds to TRBD2 (7 bases). The V and J ends lost 6 bases and 2 bases respectively, with 16 bases between them. Germline loops: CDR1 SQVTM, CDR2 ANQGSEA. The CDR3 loop spans 14 amino acids. The CDR3 DNA is TGCAGCGTCCACGGGGGGCGAGGGCAAGAGACCCAGTACTTC. It specifies CSVHGGRGQETQYF.

The V call is TRBV7-2, the J call TRBJ1-2, with 8 bases lining up with TRBD1. The trim removed 5 bases at V and 9 bases at J, leaving 17 bases unmatched. CDR1 and CDR2 from the germline V gene are SGHTA and FQGNSA. This CDR3 has 16 residues. CDR3 sequence reads: CASSQRLADRVASYTF. The CDR3 DNA follows: TGTGCCAGCAGCCAAAGGCTAGCGGACAGGGTAGCGAGCTACACCTTC.

This chain uses TRBV4-1 with TRBJ1-5; tentatively, D is TRBD1 (6 bases). With 2 bases removed from V and 4 bases from J, the gap between germline ends came to 12 bases. The germline V gene has CDR1 MGHRA and CDR2 YSYEKL. The CDR3 spans 15 residues. As DNA, the CDR3 is TGCGCCAGCAGCCAATTGTGGGACACGAATCAGCCCCAGCATTTT. Translated: CASSQLWDTNQPQHF.

The chain uses TRBV24-1 and TRBJ2-5; tentative D call: TRBD2 (5 bases). The CDR3 consists of 17 residues. V lost 4 bases and J 3 bases, leaving 20 bases between the germline ends. Germline V lookup: CDR1 KGHDR, CDR2 SFDVKD. The CDR3 loop reads CATSETGPSSGKETQYF. CDR3 DNA: TGTGCCACCAGTGAAACCGGGCCCTCCTCGGGGAAAGAGACCCAGTACTTC.